A single sample is the source of the 17 T cell receptor beta chains below, sequenced in a study of CD8+ T cells in alopecia areata. cDNA serving as the sequencing template came from extracted, reverse transcribed RNA. Libraries were prepared by immunoSEQ multiplex PCR; TCRdb keeps only in-frame clonotypes and omits some of them. This sample has 150,000 to 200,000 clones, with about 60% found just once. This specimen was CD4+ T cells sorted from blood, taken at week 0. These receptor sequences come from a human donor with alopecia areata.

This clone has just a few counts. This rearrangement joins TRBV14 to TRBJ2-1, with TRBD1 as a possible D gene (6 bases). The CDR3 has 13 residues. Germline CDR1 SGHDN, CDR2 FVKESK. The V end lost 1 base, the J end lost 9 bases, and 10 bases lay between the germline ends. CDR3 residues: CASSQAVGGEQFF. CDR3 in DNA: TGTGCCAGCAGCCAAGCGGTAGGGGGTGAGCAGTTCTTC.

The J gene is TRBJ2-5, the V gene TRBV6-1; D is possibly TRBD2 (5 bases). The V end was cut by 8 bases, the J end by 5 bases, with 18 bases between. Germline-derived CDR1 and CDR2 are MNHNS and SASEGT. This CDR3 is built from 14 residues. The CDR3 DNA sequence: TGTGCCAGCGATTTAGCGAGATTAAGGGAGACCCAGTACTTC. Its protein is CASDLARLRETQYF.

This clone turned up a few times. One end of the junction does not line up with germline, which may come from a read error. V and J are TRBV5-6 and TRBJ2-6, with D possibly TRBD1 on 6 matching bases. Germline V lookup: CDR1 SGHDT, CDR2 YYEEEE. The CDR3 contains 15 residues. The CDR3: CASRLRTAGSNVLTF. In DNA, the CDR3 is TGTGCCAGCAGGCTTAGGACAGCTGGGTCCAACGTCCTGACTTTC.

This clone was counted a few times. The CDR3 region is CASSLAGTRGFDEQFF. Here the CDR3 DNA reads TGCGCCAGCAGCTTGGCGGGGACTAGGGGTTTCGATGAGCAGTTCTTC. The V call is TRBV5-1, the J call TRBJ2-1; TRBD2 matches at 8 bases. The CDR3 is made up of 16 amino acids. Trimming at V came to 0 bases and at J to 8 bases, leaving 10 bases not matched to a gene. Germline loops: CDR1 SGHRS, CDR2 YFSETQ. Complete variable domain (other parts from reference TRBV5-1 and TRBJ2-1): KAGVTQTPRYLIKTRGQQVTLSCSPISGHRSVSWYQQTPGQGLQFLFEYFSETQRNKGNFPGRFSGRQFSNSRSEMNVSTLELGDSALYLCASSLAGTRGFDEQFFGPGTRLTVL.

The chain links TRBV6-5 to TRBJ2-2, with a possible D match to TRBD2 (5 bases). Per the germline V gene, CDR1 is MNHEY and CDR2 is SVGAGI. Deletions cut 0 bases from V and 5 bases from J, with 13 bases between. This CDR3 has 16 residues. The CDR3 is CASSYSNGVWTGELFF. In nucleotides, the CDR3 is TGTGCCAGCAGTTACTCGAACGGGGTTTGGACCGGGGAGCTGTTTTTT.

The chain links TRBV27 to TRBJ1-1; D perhaps matches TRBD1 (5 bases). Per germline, CDR1 MNHEY and CDR2 SMNVEV (reference sequence). CDR3 size: 16 residues. Deletions cut 3 bases from V and 5 bases from J, with 19 bases between. CDR3 protein: CASSFTGLGVGTEAFF. CDR3 nucleotides: TGTGCCAGCAGTTTCACGGGATTGGGGGTTGGTACTGAAGCTTTCTTT.

This clone was counted once. The V gene is TRBV29-1, the J gene TRBJ1-5, with 7 positions matching TRBD1. CDR1 is SQVTM, CDR2 ANQGSEA, per germline. The ends lost 5 bases at V and 0 bases at J; junction bases unmatched: 7. The CDR3 is 15 residues long. The CDR3 nucleotides are TGCAGCGTTACTCCCGGGACAGATAGCAATCAGCCCCAGCATTTT. Translation: CSVTPGTDSNQPQHF.

This clone was found a few times. This chain joins TRBV30 and TRBJ1-2; D not resolved. Trimming took off 2 bases at V and 2 bases at J, with 3 bases between the two ends. The CDR3 is made up of 11 amino acids. Germline CDR1 is GTSNPN and CDR2 is SVGIG (reference sequence). The CDR3 loop is CAWSLNYGYTF. CDR3 coding DNA: TGTGCCTGGAGTTTGAACTATGGCTACACCTTC.

In this sample, this clone turned up a few times. The sample has other DNA sequences that encode this CDR3 too. The chain is built from TRBV29-1 and TRBJ2-5, with unresolved D. The V end lost 4 bases, the J end lost 5 bases, and 5 bases lay between the germline ends. Germline CDR1 and CDR2: SQVTM and ANQGSEA. The CDR3 has 10 residues. CDR3 sequence reads: CSVVGETQYF. DNA for the CDR3: TGCAGCGTTGTTGGGGAGACCCAGTACTTC.

The genes are TRBV30 and TRBJ2-5; 8 bases match TRBD2. Germline CDR1 is GTSNPN and CDR2 is SVGIG (reference sequence). The CDR3 is made up of 14 amino acids. After removal of 4 bases from V and 0 bases from J, the junction contained 4 bases not matched to a gene. In nucleotides, the CDR3 is TGTGCCTGGACGGGCGGGGGGTACCAAGAGACCCAGTACTTC. It yields the protein CAWTGGGYQETQYF. Drawing the rest from reference TRBV30 and TRBJ2-5, the complete variable domain is SQTIHQWPATLVQPVGSPLSLECTVEGTSNPNLYWYRQAAGRGLQLLFYSVGIGQISSEVPQNLSASRPQDRQFILSSKKLLLSDSGFYLCAWTGGGYQETQYFGPGTRLLVL.

This clone was seen only once. The V call is TRBV30, the J call TRBJ1-2; 9 nucleotides align to TRBD1. Germline assignment: CDR1 GTSNPN and CDR2 SVGIG (reference sequence). Germline trimming cut 3 bases from V and 7 bases from J; bases unmatched to any gene: 3. The CDR3 is 12 residues long. The CDR3 sequence is CAWRGQGGGYTF. The CDR3 coding sequence is TGTGCCTGGAGGGGACAGGGAGGTGGCTACACCTTC.

V usage is TRBV7-2 and J usage is TRBJ2-7; 9 bases are shared with TRBD2. J gave up 4 bases and V 1 base, and 5 bases lay outside the gene matches. The V gene's germline CDR1 is SGHTA and CDR2 FQGNSA. The CDR3 consists of 15 residues. The CDR3 DNA reads TGTGCCAGCAGCTTAGTGGCTAGCGGGGAGTACGAGCAGTACTTC. It is translated as CASSLVASGEYEQYF.

This clone was counted only a few times. The chain couples TRBV30 to TRBJ2-7; 7 nucleotides line up with TRBD2. The CDR3 totals 14 residues. J was trimmed by 2 bases and V by 3 bases; bases with no gene match: 7. CDR1 and CDR2 (germline): GTSNPN, SVGIG (reference sequence). CDR3 region: CAWRVRGGPYEQYF. CDR3 in DNA: TGTGCCTGGAGGGTACGCGGGGGACCCTACGAGCAGTACTTC.

The chain is built from TRBV7-2 and TRBJ1-1, with D perhaps TRBD1 (5 bases). Germline values: CDR1 SGHTA, CDR2 FQGNSA. Trimming cost V 0 bases and J 6 bases, with 8 bases left between them. There are 13 residues in the CDR3. The CDR3 DNA sequence: TGTGCCAGCAGCTTAGCTTGGGGGTCTGAAGCTTTCTTT. Its translation: CASSLAWGSEAFF.

The chain couples TRBV4-2 to TRBJ2-2, with a possible D match to TRBD2 (5 bases). Trimming took off 0 bases at V and 2 bases at J, with 16 bases between the two ends. The CDR3 totals 18 residues. Germline lookup yields CDR1 LGHNA and CDR2 YNFKEQ. The CDR3 here is CASSQDRIGKTNTGELFF. CDR3 nucleotides: TGTGCCAGCAGCCAAGATAGGATCGGGAAGACTAACACCGGGGAGCTGTTTTTT.

The V gene is TRBV19, the J gene TRBJ2-7; 10 bases are a match to TRBD1. Per the germline V gene, CDR1 is LNHDA and CDR2 is SQIVND (reference sequence). The CDR3 extends over 15 amino acids. V shed 5 bases and J 3 bases; nucleotides not matched to a gene: 7. As DNA, the CDR3 is TGTGCCAGTAGTGCCGGACAGGGGGTGGACTACGAGCAGTACTTC. Translated: CASSAGQGVDYEQYF. Supplemented by reference TRBV19 and TRBJ2-7, the full variable domain reads DGGITQSPKYLFRKEGQNVTLSCEQNLNHDAMYWYRQDPGQGLRLIYYSQIVNDFQKGDIAEGYSVSREKKESFPLTVTSAQKNPTAFYLCASSAGQGVDYEQYFGPGTRLTVT.

This clone was seen only a few times. V is TRBV5-8 and J is TRBJ1-5; maybe TRBD1 (6 bases). This CDR3 is built from 15 residues. CDR1 is SGHTS and CDR2 is YDEGEE in the germline V gene. V lost 3 bases, J lost 5 bases, and 15 bases lay in between. CDR3 sequence: CASSWGGLHDQPQHF. The DNA of the CDR3 is TGTGCCAGCAGCTGGGGGGGGCTGCACGATCAGCCCCAGCATTTT.